This T cell receptor (beta chain) was sequenced in a study of blood T cell repertoires in COVID-19. At the level of the study: Material from acute and convalescent COVID-19 was sourced from the United States, Italy and Spain.

This clone was counted a single time. Germline V gene data show CDR1 as SGDLS and CDR2 as YYNGEE. The V gene lost 7 bases and the J gene lost 0 bases, with 6 bases spanning the gap. The length of the CDR3 is 12 residues. Original methodology: Amplification from reference gene primers served as the basis for estimated nucleated cell counts. The protocol was immunoSEQ multiplex PCR, while the TCRdb copy is restricted to in-frame clones and leaves out a portion. The D gene and trimming were derived from the DNA, and the V and J assignments and clone size from that table. The sample has approximately 140,000 clones; about 70% are singletons.

This TCR derives from a man older than 75 with acute or convalescent COVID-19. The specimen sequenced was peripheral blood. V and J are TRBV9 and TRBJ2-3, with D uncertain. The CDR3 sequence is CASQESTDTQYF. For the CDR3, the DNA is TGTGCCAGCCAAGAGAGCACAGATACGCAGTATTTT.